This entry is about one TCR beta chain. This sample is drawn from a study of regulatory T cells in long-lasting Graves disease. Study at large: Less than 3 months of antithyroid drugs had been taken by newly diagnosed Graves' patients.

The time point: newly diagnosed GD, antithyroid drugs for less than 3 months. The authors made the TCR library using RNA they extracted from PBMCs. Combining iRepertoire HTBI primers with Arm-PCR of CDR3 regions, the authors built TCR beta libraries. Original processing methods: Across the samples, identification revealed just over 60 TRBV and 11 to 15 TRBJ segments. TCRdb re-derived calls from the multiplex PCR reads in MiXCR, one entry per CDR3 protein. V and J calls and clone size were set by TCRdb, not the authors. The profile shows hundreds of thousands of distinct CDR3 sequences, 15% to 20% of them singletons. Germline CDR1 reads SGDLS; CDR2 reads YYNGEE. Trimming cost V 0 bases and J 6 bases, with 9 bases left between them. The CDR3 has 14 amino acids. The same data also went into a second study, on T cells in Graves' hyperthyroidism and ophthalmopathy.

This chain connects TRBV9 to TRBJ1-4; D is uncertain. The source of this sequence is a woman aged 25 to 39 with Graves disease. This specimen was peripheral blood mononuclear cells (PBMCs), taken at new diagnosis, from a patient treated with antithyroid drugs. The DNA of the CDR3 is TGTGCCAGCAGCGTAGCGGGCAGAGATGAAAAACTGTTTTTT. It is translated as CASSVAGRDEKLFF.